The 30 T cell receptor beta chains in this list originate from one sample, sequenced in a study of CXCR3-negative and CXCR3-positive naive CD8 T cells. UMI-tagged TRB cDNA libraries were built via 5' RACE. TCRdb re-called the 5' RACE reads; every CDR3 protein appears as one record, without DNA. The sample totals some 50,000 distinct CDR3 sequences; its top ten clones hold about 1.6%. What was sequenced was naive CXCR3- CD8+ T cells from blood. The subset was: CD45RO-CCR7+CD27+CD95- naive CD8+ T cells lacking CXCR3 (TNR3-). The receptors were gathered from a human donor in good health. Some clones in this sample may be carry-over from other donors' samples.

The chain employs TRBV11-2 and TRBJ1-5; TCRdb selects TRBD1, and the lack of DNA leaves this call unchecked. This CDR3 region has 14 residues. CDR1 and CDR2 (germline): SGHAT, FQNNGV. CDR3 region: CASSLASGGQPQHF.

The gene calls are TRBV20-1 and TRBJ2-7; TCRdb's D call of TRBD1 is untestable without DNA. The CDR3 is 15 amino acids. CDR1 is DFQATT and CDR2 is SNEGSKA in the germline V gene (reference sequence). The CDR3 sequence: CSASLSGTGGYEQYF.

The J gene is TRBJ2-1, the V gene TRBV7-6; TCRdb proposes TRBD2, but this gene call is untestable without DNA. In germline, CDR1 is SGHVS, CDR2 FNYEAQ. The CDR3 sequence is 17 residues long. CDR3 sequence reads: CASSSETSGGSYNEQFF.

This chain uses TRBV21-1 with TRBJ2-4; TCRdb's D gene call, TRBD1, goes unchecked for lack of DNA. TRBV21-1 is assigned pseudogene status. The CDR3 contains 15 residues. The CDR3 sequence is CASSTRDRGKNIQYF.

The chain uses TRBV7-2 and TRBJ2-7. Germline V CDR1 and CDR2: SGHTA, FQGNSA. This CDR3 is 12 amino acids long. The CDR3: CASSPGYYEQYF.

The rearrangement links TRBV6-2 or TRBV6-3 to TRBJ2-7; as DNA is missing, the TRBD1 call by TCRdb cannot be tested. The germline V gene encodes CDR1 MNHEY and CDR2 SVGEGT. CDR3 length: 12 amino acids. CDR3 sequence: CASSWTGNEQYF.

The chain carries TRBV5-6 and TRBJ2-7; the D gene TCRdb calls, TRBD1, cannot be checked with no DNA. Germline V gene sequence: CDR1 SGHDT, CDR2 YYEEEE. This CDR3 is built from 14 residues. This chain's CDR3 is CASSYGTASYEQYF.

The chain is built from TRBV29-1 and TRBJ2-7; TCRdb indicates TRBD1, and absent DNA this call remains unverified. This CDR3 comprises 12 residues. From germline, CDR1 is SQVTM and CDR2 ANQGSEA. The CDR3 sequence: CSVEEGPDVQYF.

The gene calls are TRBV6-2 or TRBV6-3 and TRBJ2-7. The CDR3 has 13 residues. CDR1 MNHEY and CDR2 SVGEGT come from the germline V gene. CDR3 sequence reads: CASWLGHSYEQYF.

This rearrangement joins TRBV6-2 or TRBV6-3 to TRBJ2-1; without DNA, the TCRdb call of TRBD1 cannot be checked. The CDR3 is 14 residues long. Germline lookup yields CDR1 MNHEY and CDR2 SVGEGT. The CDR3: CASSPRDTYNEQFF.

The chain has TRBV29-1 and TRBJ2-3; TCRdb's assignment of TRBD2 cannot be checked, as there is no DNA. This CDR3 is 14 amino acids long. Per the germline V gene, CDR1 is SQVTM and CDR2 is ANQGSEA. Here the CDR3 reads CSVTSGEVFDTQYF.

This clonotype counts as medium-sized by frequency. This chain joins TRBV27 and TRBJ2-3; TCRdb lists TRBD1, though no DNA is available to test this call. Germline values: CDR1 MNHEY, CDR2 SMNVEV (reference sequence). The CDR3 contains 14 residues. This chain's CDR3 is CASTPGAYPDTQYF.

The chain carries TRBV11-1 and TRBJ1-1; TCRdb's assignment of TRBD1 cannot be checked, as there is no DNA. Germline CDR1 is SGHAT and CDR2 is FQDESV (reference sequence). The CDR3 runs 16 residues. The CDR3 is CASTPPGTGLGTEAFF.

V gene TRBV28 combines with J gene TRBJ2-7; TCRdb calls TRBD1, which cannot be checked without DNA. Per germline, CDR1 MDHEN and CDR2 SYDVKM. The CDR3 contains 15 residues. CDR3 protein: CASSFSTGVDYEQYF. The variable domain in full, with the rest retrieved from reference TRBV28 and TRBJ2-7, is DVKVTQSSRYLVKRTGEKVFLECVQDMDHENMFWYRQDPGLGLRLIYFSYDVKMKEKGDIPEGYSVSREKKERFSLILESASTNQTSMYLCASSFSTGVDYEQYFGPGTRLTVT.

The chain employs TRBV28 and TRBJ1-5; TCRdb indicates TRBD1, and absent DNA this call remains unverified. Germline CDR1 reads MDHEN; CDR2 reads SYDVKM. This CDR3 has 18 amino acids. This chain's CDR3 is CASSLYHRDRGSNQPQHF.

The V gene is TRBV6-1, the J gene TRBJ2-1; the TCRdb call, TRBD1, lacks DNA for checking. Germline CDR1 and CDR2: MNHNS and SASEGT. The CDR3 is made up of 16 amino acids. CDR3: CASSEVDRVGYSEQFF.

The chain couples TRBV28 to TRBJ2-1; the TCRdb D gene call, TRBD2, has no DNA to confirm it. Germline CDR1 and CDR2: MDHEN and SYDVKM. The CDR3 loop spans 15 amino acids. The CDR3 loop is CASSPWTSRESEQFF.

The chain links TRBV20-1 to TRBJ1-5; TCRdb reports TRBD1, a call that lacks DNA to check it against. Germline lookup yields CDR1 DFQATT and CDR2 SNEGSKA (reference sequence). The CDR3 is 15 amino acids. CDR3 protein: CSASGGGGGNQPQHF.

This sequence joins TRBV28 and TRBJ1-1; TCRdb outputs TRBD1, but without DNA this stays unchecked. From germline, CDR1 is MDHEN and CDR2 SYDVKM. The CDR3 runs to 13 residues. CDR3: CASSLQGRTEAFF.

The J gene is TRBJ1-3, the V gene TRBV25-1. This CDR3 is built from 12 residues. Germline CDR1 MGHDK, CDR2 SYGVNS. CDR3 region: CASKDLGNTIYF.

This sequence joins TRBV28 and TRBJ1-2; the TCRdb call, TRBD1, lacks DNA for checking. This CDR3 has 14 amino acids. From germline, CDR1 is MDHEN and CDR2 SYDVKM. The CDR3 reads CASSLGSIPGGYTF.

J is TRBJ2-7 and V is TRBV29-1; no DNA is available, so the TRBD1 call from TCRdb remains unchecked. The CDR3 extends over 14 amino acids. Germline V gives CDR1 SQVTM, CDR2 ANQGSEA. The CDR3 protein is CSVTGTGESYEQYF.

The chain carries TRBV15 and TRBJ2-1. The length of the CDR3 is 17 residues. In germline, CDR1 is LNHNV, CDR2 YYDKDF (reference sequence). The CDR3: CATSSTRVTQRGDEQFF. Full variable domain (outside the CDR3, taken from reference TRBV15 and TRBJ2-1): DAMVIQNPRYQVTQFGKPVTLSCSQTLNHNVMYWYQQKSSQAPKLLFHYYDKDFNNEADTPDNFQSRRPNTSFCFLDIRSPGLGDTAMYLCATSSTRVTQRGDEQFFGPGTRLTVL.

V is TRBV25-1 and J is TRBJ1-1; TCRdb names TRBD1, which stays unverified in the absence of DNA. The germline CDR1 and CDR2 sequences are MGHDK and SYGVNS. CDR3 length equals 12 residues. The CDR3: CASHSGLTEAFF.

The genes are TRBV19 and TRBJ1-5. Germline-derived CDR1 and CDR2 are LNHDA and SQIVND (reference sequence). The CDR3 loop spans 15 amino acids. Here the CDR3 reads CASRPGLTSYQPQHF. Complete variable domain (other parts from reference TRBV19 and TRBJ1-5): DGGITQSPKYLFRKEGQNVTLSCEQNLNHDAMYWYRQDPGQGLRLIYYSQIVNDFQKGDIAEGYSVSREKKESFPLTVTSAQKNPTAFYLCASRPGLTSYQPQHFGDGTRLSIL.

This chain links TRBV20-1 with TRBJ2-7; TCRdb proposes TRBD2, but this gene call is untestable without DNA. CDR1 is DFQATT, CDR2 SNEGSKA, per germline (reference sequence). The CDR3 is 15 amino acids. The CDR3 protein is CSARSGGRASNEQYF.

CDR3 sequence: CASSQDLDRGTTEAFF. The chain recombines TRBV4-3 with TRBJ1-1; no DNA is available, so the TRBD1 call from TCRdb remains unchecked. Germline values: CDR1 LGHNA, CDR2 YSLEER. The CDR3 runs 16 residues.

The chain uses TRBV11-2 and TRBJ1-2; TCRdb's D call, TRBD1, is unchecked because there is no DNA. There are 15 residues in the CDR3. Germline V gives CDR1 SGHAT, CDR2 FQNNGV. The CDR3 spells CASSGPGQGVYGYTF. Based on the CDR3 plus reference TRBV11-2 and TRBJ1-2, the full variable domain is EAGVAQSPRYKIIEKRQSVAFWCNPISGHATLYWYQQILGQGPKLLIQFQNNGVVDDSQLPKDRFSAERLKGVDSTLKIQPAKLEDSAVYLCASSGPGQGVYGYTFGSGTRLTVV.

The rearrangement uses TRBV5-6 and TRBJ1-1; TCRdb returns TRBD1, unconfirmable since there is no DNA. Germline V gene sequence: CDR1 SGHDT, CDR2 YYEEEE. This CDR3 has 14 amino acids. CDR3 loop: CASSSGTAPIEAFF.

This chain joins TRBV29-1 and TRBJ2-1; TCRdb selects TRBD1, and the lack of DNA leaves this call unchecked. The germline V gene encodes CDR1 SQVTM and CDR2 ANQGSEA. The CDR3 extends over 17 amino acids. CDR3 residues: CSVELQGDDFSYNEQFF.